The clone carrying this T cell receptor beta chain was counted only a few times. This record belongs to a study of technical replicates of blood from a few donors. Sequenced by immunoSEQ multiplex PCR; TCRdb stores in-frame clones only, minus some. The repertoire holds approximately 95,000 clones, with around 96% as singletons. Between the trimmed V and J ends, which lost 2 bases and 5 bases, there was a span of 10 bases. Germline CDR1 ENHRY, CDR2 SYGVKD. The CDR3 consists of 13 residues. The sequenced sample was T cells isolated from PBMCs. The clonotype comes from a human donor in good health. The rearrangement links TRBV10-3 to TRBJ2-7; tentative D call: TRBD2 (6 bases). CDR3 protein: CAISEGTPHEQYF. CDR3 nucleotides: TGTGCCATCAGTGAGGGGACTCCTCACGAGCAGTACTTC.